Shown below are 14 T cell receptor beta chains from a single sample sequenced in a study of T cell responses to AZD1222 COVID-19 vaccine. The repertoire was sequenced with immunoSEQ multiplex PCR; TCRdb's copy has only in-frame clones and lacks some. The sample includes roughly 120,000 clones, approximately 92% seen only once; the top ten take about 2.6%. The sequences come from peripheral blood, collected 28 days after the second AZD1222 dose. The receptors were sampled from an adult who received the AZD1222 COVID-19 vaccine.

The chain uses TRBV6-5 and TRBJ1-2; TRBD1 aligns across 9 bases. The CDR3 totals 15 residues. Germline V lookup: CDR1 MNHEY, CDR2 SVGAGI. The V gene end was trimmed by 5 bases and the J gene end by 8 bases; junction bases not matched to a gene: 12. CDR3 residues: CASSPPGTGLLGYTF. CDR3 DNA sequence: TGTGCCAGCAGTCCTCCCGGGACAGGGCTTCTAGGCTACACCTTC.

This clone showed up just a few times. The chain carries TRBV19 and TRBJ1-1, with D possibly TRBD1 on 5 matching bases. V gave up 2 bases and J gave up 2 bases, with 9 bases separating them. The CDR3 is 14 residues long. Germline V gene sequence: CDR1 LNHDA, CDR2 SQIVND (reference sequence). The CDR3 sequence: CASSILQGNTEAFF. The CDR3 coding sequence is TGTGCCAGTAGTATACTTCAGGGAAACACTGAAGCTTTCTTT.

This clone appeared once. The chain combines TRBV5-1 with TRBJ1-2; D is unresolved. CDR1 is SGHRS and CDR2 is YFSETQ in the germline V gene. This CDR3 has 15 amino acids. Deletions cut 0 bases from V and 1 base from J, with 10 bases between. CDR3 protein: CASSLVWTDNYGYTF. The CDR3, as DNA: TGCGCCAGCAGCTTGGTCTGGACGGATAACTATGGCTACACCTTC.

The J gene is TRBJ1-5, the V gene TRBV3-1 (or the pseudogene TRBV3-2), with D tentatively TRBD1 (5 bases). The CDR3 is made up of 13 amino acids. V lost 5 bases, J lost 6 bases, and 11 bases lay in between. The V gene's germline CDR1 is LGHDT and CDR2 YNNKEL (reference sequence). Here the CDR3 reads CASSWGKGQPQHF. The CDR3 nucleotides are TGTGCCAGCAGCTGGGGGAAAGGTCAGCCCCAGCATTTT.

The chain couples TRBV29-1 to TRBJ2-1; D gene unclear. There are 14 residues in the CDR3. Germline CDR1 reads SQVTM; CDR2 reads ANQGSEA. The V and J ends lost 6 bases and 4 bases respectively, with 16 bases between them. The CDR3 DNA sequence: TGCAGCGTCGAATATGGGCTCCGGTACAATGAGCAGTTCTTC. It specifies CSVEYGLRYNEQFF.

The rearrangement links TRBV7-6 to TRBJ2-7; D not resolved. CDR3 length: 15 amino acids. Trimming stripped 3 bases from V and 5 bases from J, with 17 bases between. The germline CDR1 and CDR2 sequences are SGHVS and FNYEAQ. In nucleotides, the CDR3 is TGTGCCAGCAGCTTTAGGTCGGGCAGGTATGACGAGCAGTACTTC. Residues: CASSFRSGRYDEQYF.

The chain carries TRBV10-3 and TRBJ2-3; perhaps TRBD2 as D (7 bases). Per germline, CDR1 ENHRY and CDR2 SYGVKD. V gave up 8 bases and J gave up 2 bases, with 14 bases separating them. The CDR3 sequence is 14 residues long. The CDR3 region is CAIGGGRTTDTQYF. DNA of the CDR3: TGTGCCATCGGGGGGGGGCGGACCACAGATACGCAGTATTTT.

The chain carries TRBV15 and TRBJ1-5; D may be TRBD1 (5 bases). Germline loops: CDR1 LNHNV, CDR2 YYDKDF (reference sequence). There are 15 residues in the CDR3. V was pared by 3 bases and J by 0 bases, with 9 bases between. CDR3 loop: CATSSYRFSNQPQHF. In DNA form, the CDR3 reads TGTGCCACCAGCAGTTACAGGTTTAGCAATCAGCCCCAGCATTTT.

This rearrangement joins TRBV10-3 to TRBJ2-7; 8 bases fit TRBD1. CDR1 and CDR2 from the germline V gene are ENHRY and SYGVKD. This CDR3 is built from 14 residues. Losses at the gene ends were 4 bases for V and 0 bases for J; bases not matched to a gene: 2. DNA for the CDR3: TGTGCCATCAGTGGGGACAGGAGCTCCTACGAGCAGTACTTC. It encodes CAISGDRSSYEQYF.

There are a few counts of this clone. The CDR3 region is CASSRDRNTEAFF. CDR3 in DNA: TGTGCCAGCAGTCGGGACAGGAACACTGAAGCTTTCTTT. The chain carries TRBV11-2 and TRBJ1-1; 7 bases agree with TRBD1. Germline V gene sequence: CDR1 SGHAT, CDR2 FQNNGV. This CDR3 is built from 13 residues. Trimming took 6 bases from V and 1 from J; bases not matched to a gene: 2. The whole variable domain, filled in from reference TRBV11-2 and TRBJ1-1, reads EAGVAQSPRYKIIEKRQSVAFWCNPISGHATLYWYQQILGQGPKLLIQFQNNGVVDDSQLPKDRFSAERLKGVDSTLKIQPAKLEDSAVYLCASSRDRNTEAFFGQGTRLTVV.

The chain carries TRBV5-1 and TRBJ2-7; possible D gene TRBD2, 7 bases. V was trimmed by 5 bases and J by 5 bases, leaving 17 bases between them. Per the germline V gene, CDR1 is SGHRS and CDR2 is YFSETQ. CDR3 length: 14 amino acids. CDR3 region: CASSSGTGRDEQYF. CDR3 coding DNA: TGCGCCAGCAGTAGCGGTACAGGGAGGGACGAGCAGTACTTC.

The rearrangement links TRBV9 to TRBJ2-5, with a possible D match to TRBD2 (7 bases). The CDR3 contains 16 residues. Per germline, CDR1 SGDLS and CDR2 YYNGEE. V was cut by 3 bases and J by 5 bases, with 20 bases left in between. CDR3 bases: TGTGCCAGCAGCGCGAACGTTCTGGGGGGGGCGGAGACCCAGTACTTC. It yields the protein CASSANVLGGAETQYF. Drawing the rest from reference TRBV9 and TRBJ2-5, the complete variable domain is DSGVTQTPKHLITATGQRVTLRCSPRSGDLSVYWYQQSLDQGLQFLIQYYNGEERAKGNILERFSAQQFPDLHSELNLSSLELGDSALYFCASSANVLGGAETQYFGPGTRLLVL.

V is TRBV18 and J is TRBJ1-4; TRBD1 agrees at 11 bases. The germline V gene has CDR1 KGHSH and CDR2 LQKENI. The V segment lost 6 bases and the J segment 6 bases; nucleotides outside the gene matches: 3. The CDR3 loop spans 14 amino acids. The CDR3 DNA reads TGTGCCAGCTCGTCGGGACAGGGGGATGAAAAACTGTTTTTT. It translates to CASSSGQGDEKLFF.

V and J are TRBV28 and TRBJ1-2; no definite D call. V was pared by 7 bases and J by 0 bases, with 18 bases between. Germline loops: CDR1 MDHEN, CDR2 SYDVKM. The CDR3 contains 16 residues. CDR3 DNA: TGTGCCAGCATCCCGGGCCCATCATTGCCTAACTATGGCTACACCTTC. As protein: CASIPGPSLPNYGYTF.